Below, 10 T cell receptor beta chains from the same sample are listed, as sequenced in a study of blood T cell repertoires in COVID-19. Using immunoSEQ multiplex PCR, the repertoire was profiled, and TCRdb retains in-frame clones only, with some absent. The sample includes around 29,000 clones, more than 70% of them seen just once. Sequencing input: peripheral blood. The receptors here all came from a human donor with active COVID-19. The donor label of this sample is uncertain.

The rearrangement uses TRBV4-3 and TRBJ2-2, with 7 bases identical to TRBD2. Trimming cost V 4 bases and J 7 bases; bases outside gene matches: 12. CDR1 LGHNA and CDR2 YSLEER come from the germline V gene. This CDR3 contains 16 residues. The CDR3 nucleotides read TGCGCCAGCAGCCCGACACGCGGACTAGAGGGCGGGGAGCTGTTTTTT. Encoded protein: CASSPTRGLEGGELFF.

The chain joins TRBV11-2 to TRBJ2-2; 7 bases line up with TRBD1. Trimming took 5 bases from V and 4 from J; bases not matched to a gene: 7. Germline V CDR1 and CDR2: SGHAT, FQNNGV. The CDR3 is made up of 15 amino acids. Here the CDR3 DNA reads TGTGCCAGCAGCCCTGGGGACAGTGTCACCGGGGAGCTGTTTTTT. Residues: CASSPGDSVTGELFF. The full variable domain, in which reference TRBV11-2 and TRBJ2-2 provide the parts outside the CDR3, is EAGVAQSPRYKIIEKRQSVAFWCNPISGHATLYWYQQILGQGPKLLIQFQNNGVVDDSQLPKDRFSAERLKGVDSTLKIQPAKLEDSAVYLCASSPGDSVTGELFFGEGSRLTVL.

V usage is TRBV2 and J usage is TRBJ1-2, with D perhaps matching TRBD1 (6 bases). This CDR3 has 13 amino acids. Germline V gene lookup returns CDR1 SNHLY and CDR2 FYNNEI. V lost 4 bases, J lost 0 bases, and 6 bases lay in between. The CDR3 sequence: CASSGQANYGYTF. For the CDR3, the DNA is TGTGCCAGCAGTGGACAGGCTAACTATGGCTACACCTTC.

CDR3 amino acids: CASSYSSTVSNYGYTF. CDR3 DNA: TGTGCCAGCAGTTACTCATCAACAGTATCTAACTATGGCTACACCTTC. The V and J genes are TRBV6-6 and TRBJ1-2; no clear D gene. The CDR3 loop spans 16 amino acids. Germline V gene lookup returns CDR1 MNHNY and CDR2 SVGAGI (reference sequence). Trimming cost V 0 bases and J 0 bases, with 11 bases left between them.

V gene TRBV7-2 combines with J gene TRBJ2-5; 11 positions agree with TRBD2. Germline V CDR1 and CDR2: SGHTA, FQGNSA. V dropped 1 base and J dropped 4; count of bases not matched to a gene: 8. CDR3 length: 17 residues. CDR3 region: CASSLEVLAGGAETQYF. For the CDR3, the DNA is TGTGCCAGCAGCTTAGAGGTCCTAGCGGGGGGAGCAGAGACCCAGTACTTC.

The CDR3 sequence: CASSFTGLDTEAFF. The DNA for the CDR3 is TGCGCCAGCAGCTTTACAGGGTTAGACACTGAAGCTTTCTTT. The chain carries TRBV5-1 and TRBJ1-1; TRBD1 is a possible D gene (6 bases). V was shortened by 2 bases and J by 3 bases, with 11 bases between the two germline ends. Germline assignment: CDR1 SGHRS and CDR2 YFSETQ. This CDR3 region has 14 residues.

CDR3 bases: TGTGCCAGCAGTTTATCCGCGGGGGATAATTCACCCCTCCACTTT. It specifies CASSLSAGDNSPLHF. The rearrangement links TRBV27 to TRBJ1-6, with TRBD1 as a possible D gene (5 bases). V shed 0 bases and J shed 5 bases, with 8 bases lying between them. The CDR3 totals 15 residues. Germline V gene lookup returns CDR1 MNHEY and CDR2 SMNVEV (reference sequence).

This chain joins TRBV6-5 and TRBJ1-5; D ambiguous. CDR3 length: 13 residues. Germline loops: CDR1 MNHEY, CDR2 SVGAGI. V was shortened by 10 bases and J by 4 bases, with 14 bases between the two germline ends. The CDR3 DNA follows: TGTGCCACCAAACCCGCGGGGAATCAGCCCCAGCATTTT. It encodes CATKPAGNQPQHF.

The chain employs TRBV10-3 and TRBJ2-1; perhaps TRBD2 as D (5 bases). The CDR3 is 15 amino acids. Germline V lookup: CDR1 ENHRY, CDR2 SYGVKD. V gave up 2 bases and J gave up 2 bases, with 10 bases separating them. CDR3 sequence (DNA): TGTGCCATCAGTGAGGAGGGAAGGGCCTACAATGAGCAGTTCTTC. It yields the protein CAISEEGRAYNEQFF.

The rearrangement uses TRBV11-1 and TRBJ2-1; 9 bases line up with TRBD2. The CDR3 length is 16 residues. Per the germline V gene, CDR1 is SGHAT and CDR2 is FQDESV (reference sequence). V trimming: 4 bases; J trimming: 5 bases; junction bases outside the gene matches: 9. The CDR3 sequence: CASSSLLAGLHNEQFF. Here the CDR3 DNA reads TGTGCCAGCAGCTCCCTACTAGCGGGTTTACACAATGAGCAGTTCTTC.